These 21 T cell receptor beta chains share one sample of origin, sequenced in a study of blood T cells in healthy people across ages. A J-beta primer mix and a sample-barcoded 5' primer were used in a second PCR of about 7 to 11 cycles. TCRdb fed the 5' RACE reads into MiXCR, producing one record per CDR3 protein. The sample comprises approximately 800,000 distinct CDR3 sequences, under 40% of which are singletons, and approximately 12% rests with the top ten. Sequenced: blood. These receptors all stem from a man younger than 35 in good health.

In its sample, this clonotype was seen a few times. This chain uses TRBV7-9 with TRBJ1-2; 9 positions match TRBD1. The CDR3 totals 14 residues. The J segment lost 5 bases and the V segment lost 6 bases, leaving 7 bases of the junction unmatched. The germline V gene encodes CDR1 SEHNR and CDR2 FQNEAQ (reference sequence). CDR3 protein: CASRETGTGYGYTF. CDR3 nucleotide sequence: TGTGCCAGCAGGGAAACCGGGACAGGGTATGGCTACACCTTC.

About this clonotype: One end of the junction fails to match germline, which may point to a read error. The genes are TRBV6-5 and TRBJ2-1; TRBD1 aligns across 8 bases. CDR1 and CDR2 from the germline V gene are MNHEY and SVGAGI. The length of the CDR3 is 12 residues. The CDR3 DNA reads TGTGTCAGCAGCTACAGGGGGGATGAGCAGTTCTTC. This gives the protein CVSSYRGDEQFF.

The CDR3 DNA sequence: TGTGCCAGCAGCATGGGCGCCTACAATGAGCAGTTCTTC. It specifies CASSMGAYNEQFF. The genes are TRBV5-6 and TRBJ2-1; D not certain. Trimming stripped 4 bases from V and 2 bases from J, with 7 bases between. The germline V gene has CDR1 SGHDT and CDR2 YYEEEE. This CDR3 spans 13 amino acids.

The J gene is TRBJ2-5, the V gene TRBV20-1; 9 bases are shared with TRBD1. The J call could be wrong; TRBJ2-7 is a better fit for the DNA end. The CDR3 consists of 15 residues. Germline V gives CDR1 DFQATT, CDR2 SNEGSKA (reference sequence). The CDR3 reads CSASRLDRGNYEQYF. The CDR3 coding sequence is TGCAGTGCTTCCCGCCTGGACAGGGGCAACTACGAGCAGTACTTC.

V usage is TRBV2 and J usage is TRBJ1-1, with no clear D. The CDR3 covers 16 residues. Germline assignment: CDR1 SNHLY and CDR2 FYNNEI. The germline V and J ends were trimmed by 0 bases and 8 bases, with 19 bases remaining between them. The CDR3 sequence is CASSEAEPSPGWEAFF. CDR3 nucleotides: TGTGCCAGCAGTGAAGCCGAACCCAGCCCGGGTTGGGAAGCTTTCTTT. The full variable domain, in which reference TRBV2 and TRBJ1-1 provide the parts outside the CDR3, is EPEVTQTPSHQVTQMGQEVILRCVPISNHLYFYWYRQILGQKVEFLVSFYNNEISEKSEIFDDQFSVERPDGSNFTLKIRSTKLEDSAMYFCASSEAEPSPGWEAFFGQGTRLTVV.

With regard to this clonotype: One end of the junction fails to match germline, which may point to a read error. V gene TRBV7-9 combines with J gene TRBJ2-7; D ambiguous. The CDR3 is made up of 15 amino acids. Germline CDR1 is SEHNR and CDR2 is FQNEAQ (reference sequence). The CDR3 DNA sequence: TGTGTCAGCAGCCGGACGAGGTTGCAGAGCTACGAGCAGTACTTC. Translated, it gives CVSSRTRLQSYEQYF.

The chain links TRBV7-9 to TRBJ2-7, with TRBD1 identical over 7 bases. Looked up from germline, CDR1 is SEHNR and CDR2 is FQNEAQ (reference sequence). J lost 0 bases, V lost 3 bases, and 2 bases had no gene match. The CDR3 totals 14 residues. The DNA for the CDR3 is TGTGCCAGCAGCTTTGACAGGGACTCCTACGAGCAGTACTTC. Amino acids: CASSFDRDSYEQYF.

This clonotype came up many times. The genes are TRBV6-2 or TRBV6-3 and TRBJ2-3, with a weak D call TRBD2 (6 bases). The CDR3 has 17 residues. Trimming stripped 0 bases from V and 0 bases from J, with 13 bases between. Per germline, CDR1 MNHEY and CDR2 SVGEGT. The CDR3 nucleotides are TGTGCCAGCAGTTACTCGAAGATAGCGGAGAGCACAGATACGCAGTATTTT. This sequence encodes CASSYSKIAESTDTQYF.

In this sample, this clonotype turned up many times. A clone one base away is much larger, so this may be a read error. The chain carries TRBV3-1 and TRBJ2-1; D is ambiguous. This CDR3 is built from 16 residues. Trimming pared 1 base from V and 6 bases from J, leaving 16 bases between. The germline V gene has CDR1 LGHDT and CDR2 YNNKEL (reference sequence). In DNA form, the CDR3 reads TGTGCCAGCAGCCAAGGTCGGAGCTGGCCCCGCAATGAGCAGTTCTTC. It is translated as CASSQGRSWPRNEQFF.

This chain connects TRBV12-3 or TRBV12-4 to TRBJ2-1; 8 bases are a match to TRBD2. Trimming removed 2 bases from V and 9 bases from J; junction bases left unmatched: 6. The CDR3 spans 14 residues. The CDR3, as DNA: TGTGCCAGCAGTTTAATGATAGCGGGGCGTGAGCAGTTCTTC. Amino acids: CASSLMIAGREQFF.

V gene TRBV7-3 combines with J gene TRBJ2-1, with 13 positions matching TRBD2. Gene TRBJ2-7 matches the end of the DNA better, so the J call may be wrong. This CDR3 comprises 21 residues. Germline V lookup: CDR1 SGHTA, CDR2 FQGTGA. CDR3 sequence: CASSLMGLGTSGALSYNEQYF. For the CDR3, the DNA is TGTGCCAGCAGCTTAATGGGTTTGGGGACTAGCGGGGCCCTCTCCTACAATGAGCAGTACTTC.

This clonotype has more than one count but fewer than ten. The J gene is TRBJ2-1, the V gene TRBV20-1, with a tentative D call TRBD2 (6 bases). Trimming cost V 5 bases and J 1 base, with 12 bases left between them. Germline CDR1 DFQATT, CDR2 SNEGSKA (reference sequence). This CDR3 comprises 14 residues. Here the CDR3 DNA reads TGCAGTGCTTCCAGGCGGGGATCCTACAATGAGCAGTTCTTC. As protein: CSASRRGSYNEQFF.

The chain has TRBV5-1 and TRBJ1-4; D gene uncertain. CDR1 is SGHRS and CDR2 is YFSETQ in the germline V gene. The CDR3 consists of 13 residues. With 3 bases removed from V and 3 bases from J, the gap between germline ends came to 6 bases. CDR3 loop: CASSSRPNEKLFF. The CDR3 DNA is TGCGCCAGCAGCTCCAGGCCTAATGAAAAACTGTTTTTT.

The chain recombines TRBV4-1 with TRBJ2-3; TRBD2 aligns across 9 bases. Germline trimming cut 3 bases from V and 6 bases from J; bases unmatched to any gene: 4. The germline CDR1 and CDR2 sequences are MGHRA and YSYEKL. The CDR3 spans 14 residues. CDR3 region: CASSQGTSMDTQYF. In DNA form, the CDR3 reads TGCGCCAGCAGCCAGGGGACTAGCATGGATACGCAGTATTTT.

The chain couples TRBV3-1 to TRBJ1-2; no reliable D call. Looked up from germline, CDR1 is LGHDT and CDR2 is YNNKEL (reference sequence). The V end was cut by 0 bases, the J end by 4 bases, with 9 bases between. There are 14 residues in the CDR3. The CDR3 DNA follows: TGTGCCAGCAGCCAAGAAGGCGGTGCCTATGGCTACACCTTC. Protein: CASSQEGGAYGYTF.

This chain connects TRBV19 to TRBJ2-7; tentatively, D is TRBD2 (5 bases). Germline V gene lookup returns CDR1 LNHDA and CDR2 SQIVND (reference sequence). The CDR3 extends over 13 amino acids. V shed 7 bases and J shed 5 bases, with 15 bases lying between them. For the CDR3, the DNA is TGTGCCAGTACGGCGAGGGATTCCGACGAGCAGTACTTC. Its translation is CASTARDSDEQYF.

This clonotype was seen only a few times. J is TRBJ1-5 and V is TRBV9; a weak D match, TRBD1 (6 bases). With 3 bases removed from V and 2 bases from J, the gap between germline ends came to 9 bases. Germline CDR1 SGDLS, CDR2 YYNGEE. CDR3 size: 14 residues. CDR3 bases: TGTGCCAGCAGCGCGGGACAACGCAATCAGCCCCAGCATTTT. Amino acids: CASSAGQRNQPQHF.

This clonotype was seen only a few times. The chain couples TRBV20-1 to TRBJ1-2; the D gene is possibly TRBD1 (5 bases). V was pared by 5 bases and J by 8 bases, with 18 bases between. This CDR3 comprises 13 residues. Germline V gene sequence: CDR1 DFQATT, CDR2 SNEGSKA (reference sequence). The CDR3 region has the DNA TGCAGTGCTCCCCAAACCGGGACCTTCGGCTACACCTTC. This sequence encodes CSAPQTGTFGYTF.

At least ten counts were recorded for this clonotype. The chain couples TRBV12-3 or TRBV12-4 to TRBJ2-1, with D maybe TRBD1 (5 bases). V lost 6 bases to trimming and J lost 8 bases, with 20 bases between them. CDR3 size: 15 residues. The CDR3 sequence: CASRRVGQDFDEQFF. CDR3 DNA: TGTGCCAGCAGGAGAGTGGGGCAGGATTTCGATGAGCAGTTCTTC.

This clonotype showed up many times. The chain combines TRBV7-2 with TRBJ2-5, with no clear D. The CDR3 length is 13 residues. Trimming took off 3 bases at V and 2 bases at J, with 7 bases between the two ends. Germline V gene lookup returns CDR1 SGHTA and CDR2 FQGNSA. CDR3 nucleotide sequence: TGTGCCAGCAGCTTCAACCTGCAAGAGACCCAGTACTTC. The encoded protein is CASSFNLQETQYF. Supplemented by reference TRBV7-2 and TRBJ2-5, the full variable domain reads GAGVSQSPSNKVTEKGKDVELRCDPISGHTALYWYRQSLGQGLEFLIYFQGNSAPDKSGLPSDRFSAERTGGSVSTLTIQRTQQEDSAVYLCASSFNLQETQYFGPGTRLLVL.

V is TRBV5-1 and J is TRBJ2-1; 15 bases are a match to TRBD2. V lost 1 base, J lost 3 bases, and 5 bases stayed unmatched. The CDR3 runs 18 residues. Germline values: CDR1 SGHRS, CDR2 YFSETQ. CDR3 in DNA: TGCGCCAGCAGCTTGTTTGGACTAGCGGGGGGGCTCTACAATGAGCAGTTCTTC. Translated: CASSLFGLAGGLYNEQFF.